The present TCR beta chain was sequenced within a study of T cell changes during pregnancy in multiple sclerosis (dated by TCRdb to between 2018 and 2021). Regarding the study in general: The study looked at changes in the T cell repertoire across pregnancy in women with multiple sclerosis.

Concerning this clone: Its specific antigen is unknown. One base away there is no much larger clone; base qualities are not given.

Library method: the immunoSEQ multiplex PCR assay. TCRdb took this table from immuneACCESS and kept in-frame rearrangements with V and J called. Such tables lack part of the clones; where checked against another copy, unresolved V genes explain under half of the gap, and the rest is unexplained. The sample has roughly 40,000 clones on record, 80% to 95% of them singletons. 10% to 15% of the sample goes to the ten largest clones. The source was CD8+ T cells from peripheral blood mononuclear cells, collected in the first trimester of pregnancy. The receptor was isolated from a female donor with multiple sclerosis, enrolled in a pregnancy study.

The CDR3 protein is CASSLAGQGAGANVLTF. Read as DNA, the sequence is TGTGCCAGCAGCTTGGCGGGACAAGGTGCTGGGGCCAACGTCCTGACTTTC. The receptor chain draws on TRBV5-4 and TRBJ2-6, and TRBD1 may be the D gene, going by 6 matching bases. Spanning cysteine to phenylalanine, the CDR3 consists of 17 amino acids. CDR3 DNA only is kept here, 51 bases in frame from base 1. CDR1 and CDR2, per the germline V gene (reference sequence), are SGHNT and YYREEE. A distance of 12 bases separates the germline ends of V and J, which lose 0 bases and 2 bases respectively.